This T cell receptor (beta chain) originates from a study of T cell repertoires in cytomegalovirus infection. The overall study: Epitope selection comprised recently identified HLA-C-restricted CMV epitopes and well-studied HLA-B-restricted CMV epitopes. Findings and limits, study-wide: Dominating the ex vivo response were TCR beta clonotypes that were CMV-specific and HLA-C-restricted.

From the reads, TCRdb called clonotypes with MiXCR, one entry per CDR3 protein. The profile covers fewer than 350,000 distinct CDR3 sequences, with 25% to 30% appearing a single time and 20% taken by the ten largest. About this clonotype: The antigen remains unidentified.

V dropped 1 base and J dropped 0 bases, with 10 bases sitting between them. Germline CDR1 LGHDT, CDR2 YNNKEL (reference sequence). This CDR3 contains 16 residues. This sequence was found in a human donor in good health (CMV status not recorded). Some clones in this sample may be carry-over from other donors' samples. This chain uses TRBV3-1 with TRBJ2-1; possibly TRBD2 for D (5 bases). The sample was cultured PBMCs, taken from culture after CMV antigen stimulation. CDR3 sequence (DNA): TGTGCCAGCAGCCAAGTAAGCGGCCCCTCCTACAATGAGCAGTTCTTC. It codes for CASSQVSGPSYNEQFF.